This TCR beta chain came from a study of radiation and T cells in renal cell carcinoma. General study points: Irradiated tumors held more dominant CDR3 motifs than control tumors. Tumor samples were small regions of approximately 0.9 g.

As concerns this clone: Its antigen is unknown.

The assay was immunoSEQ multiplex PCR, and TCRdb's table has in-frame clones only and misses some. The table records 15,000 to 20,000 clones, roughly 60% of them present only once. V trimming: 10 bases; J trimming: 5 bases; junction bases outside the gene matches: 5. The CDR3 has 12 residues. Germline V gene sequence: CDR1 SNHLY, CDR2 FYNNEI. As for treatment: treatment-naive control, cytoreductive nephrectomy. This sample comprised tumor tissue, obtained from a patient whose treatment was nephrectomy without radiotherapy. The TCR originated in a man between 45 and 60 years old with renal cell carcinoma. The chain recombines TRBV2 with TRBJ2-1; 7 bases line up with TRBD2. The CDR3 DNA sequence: TGTGCCAACAATGCGGGGGACAATGAGCAGTTCTTC. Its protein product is CANNAGDNEQFF.